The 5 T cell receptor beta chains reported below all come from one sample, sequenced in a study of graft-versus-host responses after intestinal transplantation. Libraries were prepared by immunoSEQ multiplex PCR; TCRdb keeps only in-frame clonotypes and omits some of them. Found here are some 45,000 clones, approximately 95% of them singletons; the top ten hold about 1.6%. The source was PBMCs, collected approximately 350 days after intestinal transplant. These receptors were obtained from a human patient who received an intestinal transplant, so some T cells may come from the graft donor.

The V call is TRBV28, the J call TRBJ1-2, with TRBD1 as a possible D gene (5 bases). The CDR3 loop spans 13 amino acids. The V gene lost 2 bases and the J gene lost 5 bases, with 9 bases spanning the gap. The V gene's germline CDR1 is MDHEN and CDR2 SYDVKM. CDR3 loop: CASSLPTAYGYTF. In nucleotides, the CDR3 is TGTGCCAGCAGTTTACCGACAGCATATGGCTACACCTTC.

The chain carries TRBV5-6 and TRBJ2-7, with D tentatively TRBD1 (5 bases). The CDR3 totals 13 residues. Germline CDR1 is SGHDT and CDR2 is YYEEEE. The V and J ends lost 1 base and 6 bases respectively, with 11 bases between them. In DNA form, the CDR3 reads TGTGCCAGCAGCTTGCACAGGCGAGGCGAGCAGTACTTC. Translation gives CASSLHRRGEQYF.

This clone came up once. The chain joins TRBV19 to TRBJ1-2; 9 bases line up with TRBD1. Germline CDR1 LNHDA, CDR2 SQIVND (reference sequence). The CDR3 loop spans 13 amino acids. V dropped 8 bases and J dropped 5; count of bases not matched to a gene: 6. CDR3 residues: CASSRDREYGYTF. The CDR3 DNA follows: TGTGCCAGTTCCCGGGACAGGGAGTATGGCTACACCTTC. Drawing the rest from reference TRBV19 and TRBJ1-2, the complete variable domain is DGGITQSPKYLFRKEGQNVTLSCEQNLNHDAMYWYRQDPGQGLRLIYYSQIVNDFQKGDIAEGYSVSREKKESFPLTVTSAQKNPTAFYLCASSRDREYGYTFGSGTRLTVV.

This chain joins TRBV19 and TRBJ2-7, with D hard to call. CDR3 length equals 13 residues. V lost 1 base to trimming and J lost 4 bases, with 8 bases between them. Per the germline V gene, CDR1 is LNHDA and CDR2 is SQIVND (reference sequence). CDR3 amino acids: CASSIVAFYEQYF. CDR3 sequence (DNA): TGTGCCAGTAGTATAGTGGCTTTTTACGAGCAGTACTTC.

CDR3 sequence: CASSPADRLNTEAFF. In DNA, the CDR3 is TGTGCCAGCAGTCCCGCGGACAGATTGAACACTGAAGCTTTCTTT. This chain connects TRBV27 to TRBJ1-1; D is possibly TRBD1 (6 bases). The CDR3 is made up of 15 amino acids. Germline values: CDR1 MNHEY, CDR2 SMNVEV (reference sequence). V was shortened by 5 bases and J by 0 bases, with 13 bases between the two germline ends.